There are many counts of the clone carrying this T cell receptor beta chain. The data derive from a study of T cell repertoires in cytomegalovirus infection. Study context: From public TCR beta signatures came an indication of both CMV infection and matching HLA type.

Per the germline V gene, CDR1 is SNHLY and CDR2 is FYNNEI. The CDR3 is 14 residues long. Trimming stripped 3 bases from V and 4 bases from J, with 12 bases between. TCRdb recomputed calls from the reads with MiXCR, one row per CDR3 protein. The sample contains about 240,000 distinct CDR3 sequences, around 6.2% of which appear only once. Sequences were obtained from PBMCs. The chain is built from TRBV2 and TRBJ1-1; D remains unclear. The sequence was collected from a human donor in good health (CMV status not recorded). Some clones in this sample may be carry-over from other donors' samples. The CDR3 loop is CASSDRSGSTEAFF. The DNA for the CDR3 is TGTGCCAGCAGTGACAGGTCTGGGAGCACTGAAGCTTTCTTT.